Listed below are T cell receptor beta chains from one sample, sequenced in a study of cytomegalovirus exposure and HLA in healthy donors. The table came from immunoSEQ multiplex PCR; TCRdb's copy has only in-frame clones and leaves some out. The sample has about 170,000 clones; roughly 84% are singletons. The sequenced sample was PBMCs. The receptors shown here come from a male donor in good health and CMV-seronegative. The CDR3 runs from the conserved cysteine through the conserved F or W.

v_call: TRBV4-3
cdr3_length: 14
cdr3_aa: CASSQDPGAGELFF

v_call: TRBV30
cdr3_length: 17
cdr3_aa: CAWSYGTSRGSPYEQYF

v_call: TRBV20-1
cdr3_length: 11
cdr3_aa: CSAKTSIKQYF

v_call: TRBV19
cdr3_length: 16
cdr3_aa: CASTHLTGGGTGELFF

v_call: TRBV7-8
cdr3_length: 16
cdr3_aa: CASSLVFRGQGQPQHF

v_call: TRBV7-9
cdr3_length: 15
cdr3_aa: CSSSFGDRGQYGYTF

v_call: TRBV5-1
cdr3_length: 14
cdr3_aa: CASSPDREGDTQYF

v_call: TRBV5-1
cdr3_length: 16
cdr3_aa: CASSLGAGGQRGEQFF

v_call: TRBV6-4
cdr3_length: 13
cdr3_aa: CASSDRSGREQYF

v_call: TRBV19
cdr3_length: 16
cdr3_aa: CASRRVGAFDTGELFF

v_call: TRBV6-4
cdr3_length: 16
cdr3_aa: CASSPRGSGSPDTQYF

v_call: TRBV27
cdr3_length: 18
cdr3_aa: CASSLKPFGTSTSETQYF

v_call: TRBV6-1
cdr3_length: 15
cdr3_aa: CASSVVQGGTDTQYF

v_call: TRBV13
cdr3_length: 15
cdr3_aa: CASSSERRENTEAFF

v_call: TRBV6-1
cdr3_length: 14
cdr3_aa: CASRWTGSDGTQYF

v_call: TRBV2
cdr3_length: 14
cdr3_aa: CASRDRGGSYEQYF

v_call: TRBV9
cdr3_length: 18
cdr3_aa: CASSSSPGQGIPGNTIYF

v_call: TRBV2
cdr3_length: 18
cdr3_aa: CASSGALGGQGTNQPQHF

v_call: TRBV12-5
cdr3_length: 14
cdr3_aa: CASGPPGAGNTIYF

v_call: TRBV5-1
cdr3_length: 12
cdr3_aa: CASSLEQGLAFF